Listed here are 15 T cell receptor beta chains from one sample, sequenced in a study of early T cells in non-severe SARS-CoV-2 infection. TCRdb re-called the 5' RACE reads through MiXCR, storing one row per CDR3 protein. Of about 56,000 distinct CDR3 sequences listed, around an eighth are singletons. Sequenced: whole blood. The receptors come from an adult who was a healthcare worker with PCR-confirmed SARS-CoV-2 infection or an uninfected control (not recorded which).

This clonotype was observed at least ten times. The genes are TRBV4-1 and TRBJ2-1; 8 nucleotides align to TRBD2. The germline V gene encodes CDR1 MGHRA and CDR2 YSYEKL. This CDR3 region has 15 residues. The J segment lost 0 bases and the V segment lost 6 bases, leaving 4 bases of the junction unmatched. The CDR3 nucleotides are TGCGCCAGCAGAAAGCGGGAGAGCTCCTACAATGAGCAGTTCTTC. It specifies CASRKRESSYNEQFF.

Ten or more counts support this clonotype. This sequence joins TRBV29-1 and TRBJ1-3; D not certain. The V and J ends lost 4 bases and 0 bases respectively, with 7 bases between them. The CDR3 is made up of 13 amino acids. CDR1 and CDR2 (germline): SQVTM, ANQGSEA. The CDR3 nucleotides are TGCAGCGTTGCTGGCCCCTCTGGAAACACCATATATTTT. Its translation: CSVAGPSGNTIYF.

The V and J genes are TRBV27 and TRBJ2-7, with D perhaps matching TRBD2 (6 bases). Trimming stripped 4 bases from V and 5 bases from J, with 12 bases between. CDR3 length: 13 residues. Germline values: CDR1 MNHEY, CDR2 SMNVEV (reference sequence). The CDR3 region is CASSSGLYNEQYF. CDR3 bases: TGTGCCAGCAGTTCGGGACTCTACAACGAGCAGTACTTC.

This clonotype was found many times. The chain uses TRBV20-1 and TRBJ2-3, with D uncertain. V lost 3 bases to trimming and J lost 4 bases, with 11 bases between them. Looked up from germline, CDR1 is DFQATT and CDR2 is SNEGSKA (reference sequence). This CDR3 has 13 amino acids. DNA of the CDR3: TGCAGTGCTAGCCAAGTGATTGCAGATACGCAGTATTTT. It specifies CSASQVIADTQYF.

The chain links TRBV10-3 to TRBJ2-5; tentative D call: TRBD2 (6 bases). This CDR3 comprises 14 residues. Germline V CDR1 and CDR2: ENHRY, SYGVKD. Trimming pared 4 bases from V and 1 base from J, leaving 10 bases between. The CDR3 sequence: CAISAGSGQETQYF. Here the CDR3 DNA reads TGTGCCATCAGTGCCGGTAGCGGCCAAGAGACCCAGTACTTC.

Many counts were recorded for this clonotype. V and J are TRBV9 and TRBJ2-3; D is unclear. The CDR3 contains 13 residues. V was trimmed by 0 bases and J by 4 bases, leaving 6 bases between them. CDR1 SGDLS and CDR2 YYNGEE come from the germline V gene. The CDR3 is CASSVDNADTQYF. CDR3 DNA: TGTGCCAGCAGCGTAGATAACGCAGATACGCAGTATTTT.

This clonotype has ten or more counts. This chain links TRBV15 with TRBJ1-1; no definite D call. Trimming removed 0 bases from V and 1 base from J, with 9 bases in between. The CDR3 loop spans 15 amino acids. The germline V gene has CDR1 LNHNV and CDR2 YYDKDF (reference sequence). This CDR3 reads CATSRESEPNTEAFF. CDR3 in DNA: TGTGCCACCAGCAGAGAGTCGGAGCCGAACACTGAAGCTTTCTTT.

There are many counts of this clonotype. The chain employs TRBV2 and TRBJ2-1; the match to TRBD2 covers 7 bases. The CDR3 is made up of 12 amino acids. V trimming: 6 bases; J trimming: 10 bases; junction bases outside the gene matches: 6. Germline V gene sequence: CDR1 SNHLY, CDR2 FYNNEI. CDR3 protein: CASRLTSREQFF. The CDR3 nucleotides are TGTGCCAGCAGGCTGACTAGCCGCGAGCAGTTCTTC. Supplemented by reference TRBV2 and TRBJ2-1, the full variable domain reads EPEVTQTPSHQVTQMGQEVILRCVPISNHLYFYWYRQILGQKVEFLVSFYNNEISEKSEIFDDQFSVERPDGSNFTLKIRSTKLEDSAMYFCASRLTSREQFFGPGTRLTVL.

This clonotype was recorded at least ten times. The rearrangement joins TRBV20-1 to TRBJ1-2; no reliable D call. The CDR3 runs 10 residues. From germline, CDR1 is DFQATT and CDR2 SNEGSKA (reference sequence). Trimming took off 6 bases at V and 8 bases at J, with 10 bases between the two ends. CDR3 in amino acids: CSARTEGYTF. CDR3 DNA sequence: TGCAGTGCCCGGACCGAGGGCTACACCTTC.

This clonotype has more than one count but fewer than ten. The CDR3 is CSVGQGVNTEAFF. The DNA of the CDR3 is TGCAGCGTTGGCCAGGGAGTCAACACTGAAGCTTTCTTT. The chain joins TRBV29-1 to TRBJ1-1, with D perhaps TRBD1 (5 bases). V was clipped by 4 bases and J by 2 bases, with 11 bases between them. Germline CDR1 reads SQVTM; CDR2 reads ANQGSEA. The CDR3 covers 13 residues.

This sequence joins TRBV12-3 or TRBV12-4 and TRBJ2-1; D gene ambiguous. The V end was cut by 4 bases, the J end by 3 bases, with 13 bases between. This CDR3 has 15 amino acids. The CDR3 DNA reads TGTGCCAGCAGTTCCGACGGTGGATTCTACAATGAGCAGTTCTTC. It codes for CASSSDGGFYNEQFF.

The chain uses TRBV6-6 and TRBJ1-6; D remains ambiguous. V lost 6 bases and J 9 bases, leaving 12 bases between the germline ends. The length of the CDR3 is 13 residues. Germline V gene sequence: CDR1 MNHNY, CDR2 SVGAGI (reference sequence). As DNA, the CDR3 is TGTGCCAGCAGCCGCGGACCGCTTTCACCCCTCCACTTT. Translating it yields CASSRGPLSPLHF.

V usage is TRBV28 and J usage is TRBJ2-5, with TRBD1 matching over 7 bases. With 5 bases clipped from V and 0 bases from J, the junction kept 3 bases outside the gene matches. Germline assignment: CDR1 MDHEN and CDR2 SYDVKM. The CDR3 covers 14 residues. The CDR3 spells CASSVTGNQETQYF. The CDR3 bases are TGTGCCAGCAGTGTGACAGGGAACCAAGAGACCCAGTACTTC.

J is TRBJ2-1 and V is TRBV20-1; 8 bases fit TRBD2. The V and J ends lost 1 base and 7 bases, in that order; junction bases with no gene match: 6. The CDR3 runs 14 residues. Germline CDR1 is DFQATT and CDR2 is SNEGSKA (reference sequence). The CDR3 spells CSARVAGGFNEQFF. CDR3 coding DNA: TGCAGTGCTAGAGTCGCGGGAGGCTTTAATGAGCAGTTCTTC.

This clonotype was seen at least ten times. The rearrangement links TRBV13 to TRBJ2-3; perhaps TRBD1 as D (5 bases). CDR1 and CDR2 from the germline V gene are PRHDT and FYEKMQ (reference sequence). V was pared by 0 bases and J by 1 base, with 5 bases between. The CDR3 runs 14 residues. The CDR3 DNA is TGTGCCAGCAGCTTAGGAGGGGGCACAGATACGCAGTATTTT. It specifies CASSLGGGTDTQYF.